These T cell receptor beta chains were read from a single sample in a study of T-cell memory formation after mild COVID-19. From the 5' RACE reads, TCRdb called clonotypes with MiXCR, one entry per CDR3 protein. Here the sample spans about 81,000 distinct CDR3 sequences, around 25% being singletons. The sample consisted of PBMCs or a T cell subset sorted from them (not recorded which). The receptor source for this set is a man between 18 and 29 years old who had mild COVID-19 (a few samples of this study predate the infection). Cell type and time point are not known. The CDR3 runs from the conserved cysteine through the conserved F or W. Each record gives: J gene, V gene, clone size, D gene, CDR3 protein, CDR3 DNA. A D gene is named only where the DNA matches it firmly. The listing skips clone size in some rows; elsewhere it reads once, few, many or a size class.

>TRBJ2-1|TRBV6-5|few|-
CASSYSGTDTVGQFF
TGTGCCAGCAGTTACTCGGGGACGGACACGGTCGGGCAGTTCTTC
>TRBJ1-1|TRBV6-2/TRBV6-3|few|-
CASSYPSEAFF
TGTGCCAGCAGTTACCCCAGTGAAGCTTTCTTT
>TRBJ2-3|TRBV4-1|-|-
CASSQVPGYSTDTQYF
TGCGCCAGCAGCCAAGTCCCAGGGTACAGCACAGATACGCAGTATTTT
>TRBJ2-2|TRBV5-1|once|TRBD1
CASSSNRGTGELFF
TGCGCCAGCAGCTCAAACAGGGGTACCGGGGAGCTGTTTTTT
>TRBJ1-6|TRBV5-6|-|-
CASSLGDSPLHF
TGTGCCAGCAGCTTGGGGGATTCACCCCTCCACTTT
>TRBJ1-4|TRBV7-9|few|-
CASSLGGGKTTNEKLFF
TGTGCCAGCAGCTTAGGTGGAGGGAAAACAACTAATGAAAAACTGTTTTTT
>TRBJ2-5|TRBV15|few|TRBD2
CATDGGGAQETQYF
TGTGCCACCGATGGCGGGGGGGCCCAAGAGACCCAGTACTTC
>TRBJ2-1|TRBV7-6|large|-
CASSPGYEQFF
TGTGCCAGCAGCCCTGGGTATGAGCAGTTCTTC
>TRBJ2-1|TRBV4-3|-|TRBD2
CASSQDIAGGQEEQFF
TGCGCCAGCAGCCAAGATATAGCGGGGGGCCAGGAGGAGCAGTTCTTC
>TRBJ2-1|TRBV7-2|few|-
CASRSITGYEQFF
TGTGCCAGCAGGTCGATTACAGGGTATGAGCAGTTCTTC
>TRBJ2-6|TRBV6-5|few|TRBD1
CASRLQGPGANVLTF
TGTGCCAGCAGACTACAGGGGCCAGGGGCCAACGTCCTGACTTTC